A selection of T cell receptor beta chains follows, all from one sample in a study of T cell repertoires in cytomegalovirus infection. TCRdb called the reads again in MiXCR, with one record for every CDR3 protein. This repertoire shows nearly 700,000 distinct CDR3 sequences, 33% found once; its top ten account for 15% to 20%. Their antigen targets remain unknown. The sequencing used cultured PBMCs, collected from culture after CMV antigen stimulation. These receptor sequences come from a human donor in good health (CMV status not recorded). Some clones in this sample may be carry-over from other donors' samples. The CDR3 runs from the conserved cysteine through the conserved F or W. A D gene is named only where the DNA matches it firmly. The size of a clone is reported for some rows only, either as once, few or many, or as a class for expanded clones.

D gene	CDR3 length	J gene	clone size	V gene	CDR3 protein	CDR3 DNA
NA	12	TRBJ1-1	few	TRBV7-9	CASSSQDGEAFF	TGTGCCAGCAGCTCTCAGGACGGCGAAGCTTTCTTT
NA	11	TRBJ1-1	NA	TRBV30	CAWSPNREAFF	TGTGCCTGGAGTCCAAACAGGGAAGCTTTCTTT
NA	16	TRBJ2-3	NA	TRBV11-2	CASSLGGAGVSGTQYF	TGTGCCAGCAGCTTAGGAGGTGCGGGCGTCTCTGGTACGCAGTATTTT
NA	15	TRBJ2-7	many	TRBV7-2	CASSFVGTDPYEQYF	TGTGCCAGCAGCTTTGTCGGGACGGACCCCTACGAGCAGTACTTC
TRBD1	16	TRBJ1-5	few	TRBV6-1	CASKSGTVYSNQPQHF	TGTGCCTCGAAATCAGGGACAGTTTATAGCAATCAGCCCCAGCATTTT
TRBD1	14	TRBJ1-4	once	TRBV7-2	CASSLDRGWEKLFF	TGTGCCAGCAGCTTGGACAGGGGCTGGGAAAAACTGTTTTTT
NA	15	TRBJ1-1	NA	TRBV6-5	CASSHPGEVGTEAFF	TGTGCCAGCAGTCACCCTGGGGAGGTGGGTACTGAAGCTTTCTTT
NA	17	TRBJ2-3	few	TRBV6-2/TRBV6-3	CASSPSGAADSTDTQYF	TGTGCCAGCAGTCCCTCGGGCGCAGCCGATAGCACAGATACGCAGTATTTT
NA	12	TRBJ2-7	NA	TRBV7-9	CASSPEAGPNYF	TGTGCCAGCAGCCCAGAGGCGGGACCTAACTATTTC
NA	14	TRBJ1-1	NA	TRBV19	CASSLGSRNTEAFF	TGTGCCAGTAGTTTGGGCAGCCGGAACACTGAAGCTTTCTTT
TRBD2	14	TRBJ2-7	few	TRBV2	CASRGSTSGGEQYF	TGTGCCAGCAGGGGTTCGACTAGCGGGGGCGAGCAGTACTTC
TRBD1	15	TRBJ1-2	few	TRBV7-2	CASVPQGRLGYGYTF	TGTGCCAGCGTCCCACAGGGGCGCCTTGGGTATGGCTACACCTTC
NA	15	TRBJ2-2	many	TRBV7-2	CASSSSRVSAGELFF	TGTGCCAGCAGCTCGTCGAGGGTCTCTGCCGGGGAGCTGTTTTTT
NA	17	TRBJ1-1	NA	TRBV5-4	CASRSSPGARWDTEAFF	TGTGCCAGCAGATCATCCCCAGGTGCGAGATGGGACACTGAAGCTTTCTTT
NA	14	TRBJ1-1	many	TRBV7-2	CASSTVPVHTEAFF	TGTGCCAGCAGCACAGTCCCGGTACACACTGAAGCTTTCTTT
TRBD1	17	TRBJ1-1	NA	TRBV10-3	CATSSGTGGLMNTEAFF	TGTGCCACTAGTTCCGGGACAGGGGGGTTAATGAACACTGAAGCTTTCTTT
NA	15	TRBJ2-3	NA	TRBV7-4	CASSLVGVSTDTQYF	TGTGCCAGCAGCTTAGTAGGAGTCTCCACAGATACGCAGTATTTT
TRBD1	14	TRBJ2-1	few	TRBV6-6	CASSTIPGGNEQFF	TGTGCCAGCAGTACAATTCCAGGGGGCAATGAGCAGTTCTTC
TRBD2	15	TRBJ2-3	few	TRBV20-1	CSARDWAGDTDTQYF	TGCAGTGCTAGAGATTGGGCGGGGGACACAGATACGCAGTATTTT
NA	14	TRBJ1-5	NA	TRBV19	CASSIRAGNQPQHF	TGTGCCAGTAGTATAAGGGCAGGCAATCAGCCCCAGCATTTT
NA	16	TRBJ1-3	NA	TRBV28	CASSSPDLSSGNTIYF	TGTGCCAGCAGCTCGCCGGATCTAAGCTCTGGAAACACCATATATTTT
TRBD2	15	TRBJ2-7	NA	TRBV12-3/TRBV12-4	CASSPSGRLTYEQYF	TGTGCCAGCAGTCCAAGCGGGAGGCTCACCTACGAGCAGTACTTC
TRBD1	18	TRBJ2-6	NA	TRBV10-3	CAISPGTGALSGANVLTF	TGTGCCATCAGCCCCGGGACAGGGGCCCTCTCTGGGGCCAACGTCCTGACTTTC
NA	15	TRBJ2-3	NA	TRBV11-3	CASSLRPEGTDTQYF	TGTGCCAGCAGCCTAAGGCCAGAGGGAACAGATACGCAGTATTTT
NA	16	TRBJ2-5	few	TRBV6-5	CASSYQQGGYQETQYF	TGTGCCAGCAGTTACCAACAGGGAGGGTACCAAGAGACCCAGTACTTC
TRBD2	17	TRBJ2-3	few	TRBV11-2	CASSLRTSGGPPDTQYF	TGTGCCAGCAGCCTACGGACTAGCGGGGGGCCCCCAGATACGCAGTATTTT
NA	14	TRBJ2-3	NA	TRBV20-1	CSASKAGARDTQYF	TGCAGTGCTAGTAAGGCAGGGGCAAGAGATACGCAGTATTTT
NA	14	TRBJ1-1	many	TRBV14	CASSHMGMGTEAFF	TGTGCCAGCAGCCACATGGGTATGGGCACTGAAGCTTTCTTT
NA	15	TRBJ2-2	NA	TRBV27	CASRGGPRATGELFF	TGTGCCAGCAGAGGGGGACCGAGGGCCACCGGGGAGCTGTTTTTT
NA	15	TRBJ2-2	NA	TRBV10-3	CAISDVQGTTGELFF	TGTGCCATCAGTGATGTCCAGGGAACCACCGGGGAGCTGTTTTTT
TRBD1	15	TRBJ1-4	NA	TRBV7-9	CASSPEGAGNEKLFF	TGTGCCAGCAGCCCCGAGGGGGCTGGTAATGAAAAACTGTTTTTT
NA	14	TRBJ2-6	NA	TRBV4-1	CASSHGSGANVLTF	TGCGCCAGCAGCCATGGGAGTGGGGCCAACGTCCTGACTTTC
NA	13	TRBJ2-1	NA	TRBV19	CASSIDLWGEQFF	TGTGCCAGTAGTATAGATCTGTGGGGTGAGCAGTTCTTC
NA	14	TRBJ2-5	few	TRBV28	CASSPRRGQETQYF	TGTGCCAGCAGTCCACGGAGGGGGCAAGAGACCCAGTACTTC
NA	16	TRBJ2-1	many	TRBV7-2	CASSFPPGGLTNEQFF	TGTGCCAGCAGTTTTCCCCCCGGGGGCCTCACGAATGAGCAGTTCTTC
TRBD1	15	TRBJ1-5	NA	TRBV2	CASRQTGNSNQPQHF	TGTGCCAGCAGGCAGACAGGGAATAGCAATCAGCCCCAGCATTTT
NA	15	TRBJ2-7	NA	TRBV10-3	CAISDKTFRDYEQYF	TGTGCCATCAGTGACAAGACCTTTAGGGACTACGAGCAGTACTTC
TRBD2	16	TRBJ2-1	NA	TRBV3-1	CASSQASGGASGEQFF	TGTGCCAGCAGCCAAGCTAGCGGGGGGGCCTCCGGTGAGCAGTTCTTC
TRBD1	16	TRBJ2-1	once	TRBV20-1	CSARDLTRTGGNEQFF	TGCAGTGCTAGAGATCTGACCAGGACAGGGGGAAATGAGCAGTTCTTC
TRBD1	15	TRBJ2-3	NA	TRBV14	CASSVRQGSTDTQYF	TGTGCCAGCAGCGTCCGACAGGGGAGCACAGATACGCAGTATTTT
NA	17	TRBJ2-1	few	TRBV10-3	CAIRKLGSLSSYNEQFF	TGTGCCATCAGAAAGCTCGGTAGCCTGAGCTCCTACAATGAGCAGTTCTTC
NA	15	TRBJ2-4	NA	TRBV4-3	CASSQGILAKNIQYF	TGCGCCAGCAGCCAAGGGATTCTAGCCAAAAACATTCAGTACTTC
NA	13	TRBJ2-1	NA	TRBV12-5	CASGTLARGEQFF	TGTGCTAGTGGTACCCTAGCGAGGGGTGAGCAGTTCTTC
NA	17	TRBJ2-3	NA	TRBV5-4	CASSFLGSGMFTDTQYF	TGTGCCAGCAGCTTCCTGGGCAGCGGAATGTTCACAGATACGCAGTATTTT
NA	15	TRBJ1-2	few	TRBV4-3	CASSQEAVANYGYTF	TGCGCCAGCAGCCAAGAGGCAGTAGCTAACTATGGCTACACCTTC
NA	11	TRBJ1-1	NA	TRBV20-1	CSAYHYTEAFF	TGCAGTGCTTACCATTACACTGAAGCTTTCTTT
NA	15	TRBJ2-5	few	TRBV6-1	CASSEARGSQETQYF	TGTGCCAGCAGTGAGGCCCGGGGTTCTCAAGAGACCCAGTACTTC
NA	16	TRBJ2-7	NA	TRBV25-1	CASSEYWAVSSYEQYF	TGTGCCAGCAGTGAATATTGGGCAGTGTCCTCCTACGAGCAGTACTTC
NA	12	TRBJ2-1	NA	TRBV29-1	CSVVPLSNEQFF	TGCAGCGTTGTACCCCTATCCAATGAGCAGTTCTTC
TRBD2	18	TRBJ2-1	NA	TRBV6-2/TRBV6-3	CASRTRELLAAGWNEQFF	TGTGCCAGCAGAACTAGGGAATTACTAGCGGCGGGCTGGAATGAGCAGTTCTTC
TRBD1	14	TRBJ1-3	many	TRBV7-2	CASSLWDSGNTIYF	TGTGCCAGCAGCTTATGGGACAGTGGAAACACCATATATTTT
TRBD2	15	TRBJ2-1	few	TRBV7-2	CASSRLAGGVGEQFF	TGTGCCAGCAGCCGACTAGCGGGGGGGGTTGGAGAGCAGTTCTTC
NA	15	TRBJ2-7	NA	TRBV24-1	CATSDSLIFSYEQYF	TGTGCCACCAGTGATTCGCTCATATTCTCCTACGAGCAGTACTTC
NA	14	TRBJ2-1	NA	TRBV6-2/TRBV6-3	CASQGAGAYNEQFF	TGTGCCAGCCAGGGGGCGGGGGCTTACAATGAGCAGTTCTTC
NA	14	TRBJ1-4	few	TRBV19	CASSKGQNNEKLFF	TGTGCCAGTAGTAAGGGTCAGAATAATGAAAAACTGTTTTTT